The present T cell receptor beta chain was sequenced within a study of T cell responses to AZD1222 COVID-19 vaccine. The study's findings and limits: Researchers took repertoire samples only after the peak T cell response had come. Spike-specific TCR breadth and depth rose after two AZD1222 doses. Donors were chiefly white British, with a greater number of females, and clonal diversity was perhaps underestimated.

Concerning this clone: The target antigen is unknown.

The method was immunoSEQ multiplex PCR; TCRdb's version includes in-frame clones alone and lacks a portion of them. The data hold over 85,000 clones, with about 95% observed a single time. Germline values: CDR1 WSHSY, CDR2 SAAADI. V trimming: 6 bases; J trimming: 4 bases; junction bases outside the gene matches: 4. This CDR3 has 14 residues. This chain links TRBV10-2 with TRBJ1-1, with 11 bases identical to TRBD1. The TCR was taken from an adult who received the AZD1222 COVID-19 vaccine. The source material was peripheral blood, sampled 28 days after the second AZD1222 dose. The DNA of the CDR3 is TGCGCCAGCAGGGTCGGGACAGGGGGCACTGAAGCTTTCTTT. It specifies CASRVGTGGTEAFF.